This T cell receptor beta chain was found in a study of OX40 agonist ivuxolimab in advanced cancers. Study context: Three patients had partial responses: one hepatocellular carcinoma, two cutaneous melanoma. Whole-study results and caveats: CD8+ T cells averaged more expanded clones than CD4+.

This CDR3 contains 14 residues. Trimming shortened V by 6 bases and J by 4 bases, and 16 bases separated the two germline ends. CDR1 and CDR2 (germline): SQVTM, ANQGSEA. In the case of this clone: Its antigen is unidentified.

The table came from immunoSEQ multiplex PCR; TCRdb's copy has only in-frame clones and leaves some out. The sample lists over 30,000 clones, 82% occurring once. The receptor's source is an adult with an advanced solid tumor such as melanoma, head and neck, liver or kidney cancer. Sequenced here: CD4+ or CD8+ T cells sorted from blood, sampled in a trial of the OX40 agonist ivuxolimab. The chain has TRBV29-1 and TRBJ1-5, with a weak D call TRBD1 (5 bases). The CDR3, as DNA: TGCAGCGTCTCAAAGGACAATGGGAATCAGCCCCAGCATTTT. Translated, it gives CSVSKDNGNQPQHF.